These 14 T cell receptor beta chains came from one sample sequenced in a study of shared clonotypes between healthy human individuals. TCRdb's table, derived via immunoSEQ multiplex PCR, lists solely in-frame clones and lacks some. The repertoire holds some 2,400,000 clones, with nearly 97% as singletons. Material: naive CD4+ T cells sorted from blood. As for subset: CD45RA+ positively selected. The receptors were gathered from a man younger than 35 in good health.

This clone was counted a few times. CDR3 in DNA: TGTGCCAGCAGTTTAAAGGCCTATGGCTACACCTTC. This codes for CASSLKAYGYTF. V is TRBV28 and J is TRBJ1-2; D is unclear. The ends were cut back, 2 bases at V and 4 bases at J, with 5 bases in the middle. Looked up from germline, CDR1 is MDHEN and CDR2 is SYDVKM. This CDR3 region has 12 residues.

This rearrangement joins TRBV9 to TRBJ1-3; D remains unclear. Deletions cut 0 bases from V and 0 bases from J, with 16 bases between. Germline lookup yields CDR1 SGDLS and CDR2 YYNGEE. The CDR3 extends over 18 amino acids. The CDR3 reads CASSVDVRHAISGNTIYF. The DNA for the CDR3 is TGTGCCAGCAGCGTAGACGTGCGGCACGCCATCTCTGGAAACACCATATATTTT.

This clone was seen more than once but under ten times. The CDR3 region is CASSRGQIPGPQHF. The CDR3 region has the DNA TGTGCCAGCAGCCGTGGACAGATCCCTGGGCCCCAGCATTTT. V and J are TRBV27 and TRBJ1-5; TRBD1 is a possible D gene (6 bases). CDR1 is MNHEY, CDR2 SMNVEV, per germline (reference sequence). V was cut by 6 bases and J by 9 bases, with 18 bases left in between. CDR3 length equals 14 residues.

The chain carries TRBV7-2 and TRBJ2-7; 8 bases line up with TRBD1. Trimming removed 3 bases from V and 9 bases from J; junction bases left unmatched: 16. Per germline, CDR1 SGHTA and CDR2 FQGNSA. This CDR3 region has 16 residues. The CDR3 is CASSLASGTGAVGQYF. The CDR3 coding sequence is TGTGCCAGCAGCTTGGCTTCCGGGACAGGCGCCGTCGGGCAGTACTTC.

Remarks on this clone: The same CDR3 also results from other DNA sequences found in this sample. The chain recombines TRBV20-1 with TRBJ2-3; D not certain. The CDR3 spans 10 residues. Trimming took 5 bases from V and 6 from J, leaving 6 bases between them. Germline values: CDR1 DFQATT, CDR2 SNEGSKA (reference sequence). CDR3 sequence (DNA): TGCAGTGCTGGGCCCGATACGCAGTATTTT. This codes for CSAGPDTQYF.

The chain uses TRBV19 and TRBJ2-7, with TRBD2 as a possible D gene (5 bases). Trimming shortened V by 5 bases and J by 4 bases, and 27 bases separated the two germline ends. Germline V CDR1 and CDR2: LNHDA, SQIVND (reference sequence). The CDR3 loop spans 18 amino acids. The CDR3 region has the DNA TGTGCCAGTAGTTTCGGCTTTGACCTTCGAGGGAGTTTTTACGAGCAGTACTTC. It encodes CASSFGFDLRGSFYEQYF.

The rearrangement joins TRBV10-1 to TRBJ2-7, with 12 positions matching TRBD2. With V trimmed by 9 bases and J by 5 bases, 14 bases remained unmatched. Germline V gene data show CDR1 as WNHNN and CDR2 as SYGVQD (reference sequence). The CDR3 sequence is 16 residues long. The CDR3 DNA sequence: TGCGCCAGTCCTAAGAAGCTAGCGGGAGGGCCCCACGAGCAGTACTTC. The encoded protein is CASPKKLAGGPHEQYF.

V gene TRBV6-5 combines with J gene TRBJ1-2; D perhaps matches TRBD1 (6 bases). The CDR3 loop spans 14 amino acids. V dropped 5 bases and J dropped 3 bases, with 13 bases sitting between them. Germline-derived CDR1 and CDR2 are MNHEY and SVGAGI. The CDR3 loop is CASSRGRGDYGYTF. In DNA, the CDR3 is TGTGCCAGCAGTCGGGGCAGGGGTGACTATGGCTACACCTTC.

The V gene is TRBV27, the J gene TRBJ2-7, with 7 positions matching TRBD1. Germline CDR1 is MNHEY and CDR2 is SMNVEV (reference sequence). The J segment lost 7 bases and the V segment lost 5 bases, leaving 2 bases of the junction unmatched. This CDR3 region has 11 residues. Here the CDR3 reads CASSNRGEQYF. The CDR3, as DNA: TGTGCCAGCAGTAACAGGGGAGAGCAGTACTTC.

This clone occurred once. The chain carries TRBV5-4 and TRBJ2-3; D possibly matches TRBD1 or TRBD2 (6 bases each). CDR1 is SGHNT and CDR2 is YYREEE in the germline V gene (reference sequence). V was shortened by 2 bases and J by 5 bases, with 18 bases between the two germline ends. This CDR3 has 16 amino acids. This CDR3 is CASSFYGGEVGDTQYF. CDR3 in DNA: TGTGCCAGCAGCTTTTACGGGGGCGAGGTGGGAGATACGCAGTATTTT.

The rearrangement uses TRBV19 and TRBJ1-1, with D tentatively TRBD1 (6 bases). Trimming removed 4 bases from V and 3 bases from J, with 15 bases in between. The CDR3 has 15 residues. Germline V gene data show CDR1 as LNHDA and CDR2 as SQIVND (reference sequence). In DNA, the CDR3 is TGTGCCAGTAGTAGGAGCAGGGGTATTGACACTGAAGCTTTCTTT. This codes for CASSRSRGIDTEAFF.

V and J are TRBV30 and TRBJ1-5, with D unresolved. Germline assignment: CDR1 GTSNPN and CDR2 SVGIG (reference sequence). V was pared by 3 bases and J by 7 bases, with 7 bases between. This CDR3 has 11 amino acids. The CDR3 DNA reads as TGTGCCTGGAGGCCCGGGCAGCCCCAGCATTTT. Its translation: CAWRPGQPQHF.

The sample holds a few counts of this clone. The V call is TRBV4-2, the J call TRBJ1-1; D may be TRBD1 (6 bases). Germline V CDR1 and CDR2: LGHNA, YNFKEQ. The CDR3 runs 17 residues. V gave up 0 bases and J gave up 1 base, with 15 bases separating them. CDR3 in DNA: TGTGCCAGCAGCCAAGATCCAGGACAGCGAGAGAACACTGAAGCTTTCTTT. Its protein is CASSQDPGQRENTEAFF.

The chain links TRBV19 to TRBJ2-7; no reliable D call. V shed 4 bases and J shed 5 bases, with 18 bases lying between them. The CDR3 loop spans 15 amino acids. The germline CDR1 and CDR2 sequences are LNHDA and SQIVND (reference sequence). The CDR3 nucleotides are TGTGCCAGTAGTACCCGGGTCTCTTTAAGCGACGAGCAGTACTTC. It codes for CASSTRVSLSDEQYF.